Each of the 9 T cell receptor beta chains below was sequenced from the same sample in a study of T-cell reconstitution after alpha-beta-depleted transplantation in children. Using unique molecular identifiers, the investigators prepared the TCRbeta library. TCRdb passed the PCR reads through MiXCR, listing each CDR3 protein once. The sample contains 200,000 to 250,000 distinct CDR3 sequences, around 8.9% of which appear only once. Material: PBMCs from the stem cell graft donor, obtained from the stem cell graft. Receptors were obtained from a human donor who donated a stem cell graft to a child with SCID.

V usage is TRBV25-1 and J usage is TRBJ1-1, with 7 bases identical to TRBD1. CDR1 MGHDK and CDR2 SYGVNS come from the germline V gene. V shed 1 base, J shed 4 bases, and the junction held 3 bases outside the gene matches. This CDR3 region has 14 residues. The CDR3 nucleotides are TGTGCCAGCAGTGAATTCCGGGACAGCACTGAAGCTTTCTTT. This gives the protein CASSEFRDSTEAFF.

This clonotype was counted many times. DNA for the CDR3: TGCAGCGTCCCCTTTAACTTGGAAGCTTTCTTT. The encoded protein is CSVPFNLEAFF. V gene TRBV29-1 combines with J gene TRBJ1-1; D unclear. Germline CDR1 is SQVTM and CDR2 is ANQGSEA. Trimming cost V 6 bases and J 8 bases, with 13 bases left between them. The CDR3 covers 11 residues.

This clonotype appeared a few times. V usage is TRBV6-2 or TRBV6-3 and J usage is TRBJ2-1; 9 nucleotides agree with TRBD2. Unmatched junction bases numbered 10, after V lost 7 bases and J lost 6 bases. The germline gives CDR1 MNHEY, CDR2 SVGEGT. The CDR3 consists of 15 residues. The CDR3 spells CASTLRGGGRNEQFF. CDR3 coding DNA: TGTGCCAGCACCTTACGCGGGGGGGGGCGCAATGAGCAGTTCTTC.

This clonotype occurred many times. This chain connects TRBV20-1 to TRBJ2-5; no definite D call. The CDR3 loop spans 11 amino acids. The V and J ends lost 6 bases and 2 bases respectively, with 7 bases between them. CDR1 is DFQATT and CDR2 is SNEGSKA in the germline V gene (reference sequence). Here the CDR3 reads CSAASQETQYF. The CDR3 DNA reads TGCAGTGCGGCTAGTCAAGAGACCCAGTACTTC.

Many counts were recorded for this clonotype. This chain links TRBV15 with TRBJ2-1; D gene uncertain. Germline CDR1 and CDR2: LNHNV and YYDKDF (reference sequence). The CDR3 consists of 14 residues. V dropped 0 bases and J dropped 5 bases, with 8 bases sitting between them. CDR3 DNA: TGTGCCACCAGCAGAGATGTGGCGGACAATGAGCAGTTCTTC. Translated, it gives CATSRDVADNEQFF.

This clonotype was recorded many times. V is TRBV5-5 and J is TRBJ1-5; D uncertain. Deletions cut 0 bases from V and 2 bases from J, with 15 bases between. The length of the CDR3 is 17 residues. CDR1 is SGHKS and CDR2 is YYEKEE in the germline V gene (reference sequence). The CDR3 is CASSLGMAGFGNQPQHF. CDR3 nucleotides: TGTGCCAGCAGCTTGGGAATGGCGGGGTTCGGCAATCAGCCCCAGCATTTT. Complete variable domain (other parts from reference TRBV5-5 and TRBJ1-5): DAGVTQSPTHLIKTRGQQVTLRCSPISGHKSVSWYQQVLGQGPQFIFQYYEKEERGRGNFPDRFSARQFPNYSSELNVNALLLGDSALYLCASSLGMAGFGNQPQHFGDGTRLSIL.

This clonotype was seen repeatedly, ten times or more. The rearrangement joins TRBV29-1 to TRBJ2-3, with TRBD2 identical over 8 bases. Germline V gives CDR1 SQVTM, CDR2 ANQGSEA. This CDR3 contains 12 residues. V trimming: 4 bases; J trimming: 6 bases; junction bases outside the gene matches: 3. The CDR3 DNA sequence: TGCAGCGTTGTGCCTAGCGGGGATACGCAGTATTTT. The encoded protein is CSVVPSGDTQYF.

This clonotype was seen many times. V gene TRBV6-1 combines with J gene TRBJ1-1; D not certain. Per the germline V gene, CDR1 is MNHNS and CDR2 is SASEGT. V lost 5 bases and J 3 bases, leaving 4 bases between the germline ends. The CDR3 extends over 11 amino acids. The CDR3 loop is CASSKHTEAFF. CDR3 nucleotide sequence: TGTGCCAGCAGTAAGCACACTGAAGCTTTCTTT.

This clonotype was seen ten or more times. V gene TRBV6-1 combines with J gene TRBJ1-3, with no clear D. CDR3 length: 14 residues. The V and J ends lost 6 bases and 2 bases respectively, with 11 bases between them. CDR1 is MNHNS and CDR2 is SASEGT in the germline V gene. The CDR3 bases are TGTGCCAGCAGGGTTGGAAGAACTGGAAACACCATATATTTT. Translating it yields CASRVGRTGNTIYF.